The 26 T cell receptor beta chains below come from one sample, sequenced in a study of cytomegalovirus exposure and HLA in healthy donors. Primers included in the PCR were 60 Vbeta and 13 Jbeta primers. TCRdb keeps only in-frame clones here, not all; method: immunoSEQ multiplex PCR. The top ten hold approximately 2.1% of the sample, which has 150,000 or so clones, approximately 69% seen once. The specimen was PBMCs. These receptors all stem from a man in his thirties or forties in good health and CMV-seronegative.

The chain links TRBV6-5 to TRBJ1-1; 8 bases line up with TRBD1. This CDR3 region has 13 residues. CDR1 MNHEY and CDR2 SVGAGI come from the germline V gene. The junction had 5 bases not matched to a gene; V was cut back by 7 bases and J by 4 bases. The CDR3 sequence: CASNPQGATEAFF. The CDR3 nucleotides are TGTGCCAGCAACCCGCAGGGGGCCACTGAAGCTTTCTTT.

The chain employs TRBV28 and TRBJ2-2, with D hard to call. CDR1 and CDR2 from the germline V gene are MDHEN and SYDVKM. V was clipped by 3 bases and J by 1 base, with 6 bases between them. The CDR3 has 14 amino acids. The CDR3 DNA is TGTGCCAGCAGTTTCACAAGGAACACCGGGGAGCTGTTTTTT. It is translated as CASSFTRNTGELFF.

This clone showed up just a few times. The CDR3 DNA reads as TGTGCCAGCAGCTTCGGACTGCCTGGGGAGACCCAGTACTTC. Protein: CASSFGLPGETQYF. The chain combines TRBV5-4 with TRBJ2-5; a weak D match, TRBD2 (5 bases). This CDR3 region has 14 residues. CDR1 is SGHNT, CDR2 YYREEE, per germline (reference sequence). The V end was cut by 2 bases, the J end by 5 bases, with 13 bases between. The variable domain in full, completed from reference TRBV5-4 and TRBJ2-5, reads ETGVTQSPTHLIKTRGQQVTLRCSSQSGHNTVSWYQQALGQGPQFIFQYYREEENGRGNFPPRFSGLQFPNYSSELNVNALELDDSALYLCASSFGLPGETQYFGPGTRLLVL.

The rearrangement joins TRBV30 to TRBJ2-5; D is unclear. The J call may be faulty, since TRBJ2-7 better matches the DNA end. Germline CDR1 reads GTSNPN; CDR2 reads SVGIG (reference sequence). The CDR3 sequence is 13 residues long. The CDR3 protein is CAWSVVSSYEQYF. The CDR3 DNA reads as TGTGCCTGGAGTGTAGTGTCCTCCTACGAGCAGTACTTC.

The chain combines TRBV28 with TRBJ2-7; D not resolved. The CDR3 extends over 11 amino acids. From germline, CDR1 is MDHEN and CDR2 SYDVKM. The V and J ends lost 5 bases and 4 bases respectively, with 6 bases between them. The CDR3 loop reads CASSIQYEQYF. The CDR3 DNA sequence: TGTGCCAGCAGTATTCAGTACGAGCAGTACTTC.

This chain joins TRBV5-1 and TRBJ2-1; 8 nucleotides align to TRBD1. Germline-derived CDR1 and CDR2 are SGHRS and YFSETQ. J lost 5 bases, V lost 4 bases, and 5 bases had no gene match. This CDR3 has 14 amino acids. The CDR3: CASSRWGQDNEQFF. Here the CDR3 DNA reads TGCGCCAGCAGCCGATGGGGACAGGACAATGAGCAGTTCTTC. Looking up the rest from reference TRBV5-1 and TRBJ2-1 gives the full variable domain: KAGVTQTPRYLIKTRGQQVTLSCSPISGHRSVSWYQQTPGQGLQFLFEYFSETQRNKGNFPGRFSGRQFSNSRSEMNVSTLELGDSALYLCASSRWGQDNEQFFGPGTRLTVL.

In DNA, the CDR3 is TGCAGCGTTGAAGACACTCCTCTTTCGCAGTTCTTC. Protein: CSVEDTPLSQFF. This chain joins TRBV29-1 and TRBJ2-1; no clear D gene. V lost 0 bases and J lost 12, with 12 bases in between. CDR1 SQVTM and CDR2 ANQGSEA come from the germline V gene. The CDR3 sequence is 12 residues long.

A few counts support this clone. V gene TRBV5-1 combines with J gene TRBJ2-3, with 8 bases that match TRBD1. The CDR3 has 16 residues. The germline V gene encodes CDR1 SGHRS and CDR2 YFSETQ. J lost 3 bases, V lost 2 bases, and 8 bases had no gene match. The CDR3: CASSLGQGFDTDTQYF. The CDR3 nucleotides are TGCGCCAGCAGCTTAGGACAGGGTTTTGATACAGATACGCAGTATTTT.

This clone was found a few times. At one of its ends the junction is not consistent with the germline gene, which may arise from a read error. The chain uses TRBV30 and TRBJ1-5; TRBD1 matches 8 bases. The CDR3 runs to 14 residues. In germline, CDR1 is GTSNPN, CDR2 SVGIG (reference sequence). DNA of the CDR3: TGTGCCTGGAGTCCAGGGGGCGCGAATCAGCCCCAGAATTTT. Protein product: CAWSPGGANQPQNF.

This sequence joins TRBV7-9 and TRBJ1-4; 7 bases agree with TRBD1. Trimming removed 5 bases from V and 3 bases from J; junction bases left unmatched: 9. Per germline, CDR1 SEHNR and CDR2 FQNEAQ (reference sequence). The CDR3 consists of 16 residues. The CDR3 reads CASSAPTGLANEKLFF. CDR3 DNA sequence: TGTGCCAGCAGCGCCCCGACAGGGCTAGCTAATGAAAAACTGTTTTTT.

The chain employs TRBV18 and TRBJ2-3; unclear D gene. Germline V CDR1 and CDR2: KGHSH, LQKENI. The CDR3 runs to 16 residues. V gave up 1 base and J gave up 3 bases, with 14 bases separating them. The CDR3 bases are TGTGCCAGCTCACCACAAACCCCAGCCGGGACAGATACGCAGTATTTT. Residues: CASSPQTPAGTDTQYF.

The V and J genes are TRBV5-6 and TRBJ1-1, with 7 positions matching TRBD1. Per the germline V gene, CDR1 is SGHDT and CDR2 is YYEEEE. This CDR3 is 13 amino acids long. Trimming removed 4 bases from V and 5 bases from J; junction bases left unmatched: 5. CDR3 in amino acids: CASSEGGGTEAFF. The DNA for the CDR3 is TGTGCCAGCAGCGAAGGGGGCGGTACTGAAGCTTTCTTT.

V usage is TRBV5-6 and J usage is TRBJ1-5, with 11 bases fitting TRBD1. Germline trimming cut 2 bases from V and 5 bases from J; bases unmatched to any gene: 6. Germline assignment: CDR1 SGHDT and CDR2 YYEEEE. The CDR3 is 16 residues long. The CDR3 nucleotides are TGTGCCAGCAGCTTTCGGGGACAGGGGGTCGATCAGCCCCAGCATTTT. Translation gives CASSFRGQGVDQPQHF.

The rearrangement uses TRBV19 and TRBJ1-2, with a possible D match to TRBD1 (6 bases). Looked up from germline, CDR1 is LNHDA and CDR2 is SQIVND (reference sequence). This CDR3 comprises 13 residues. The V end was cut by 3 bases, the J end by 7 bases, with 12 bases between. The CDR3 DNA sequence: TGTGCCAGTAGTATCGACAGGCGGGTTGGCTACACCTTC. The encoded protein is CASSIDRRVGYTF.

This clone was found a few times. The V call is TRBV6-1, the J call TRBJ1-5; D is undetermined. Per the germline V gene, CDR1 is MNHNS and CDR2 is SASEGT. This CDR3 is built from 12 residues. Trimming pared 7 bases from V and 2 bases from J, leaving 6 bases between. CDR3 region: CASNDGNQPQHF. CDR3 bases: TGTGCCAGCAATGACGGCAATCAGCCCCAGCATTTT.

The rearrangement joins TRBV28 to TRBJ1-1; D may be TRBD1 (5 bases). From germline, CDR1 is MDHEN and CDR2 SYDVKM. The length of the CDR3 is 12 residues. With 3 bases removed from V and 7 bases from J, the gap between germline ends came to 9 bases. CDR3 in amino acids: CASSFSTGEAFF. The CDR3 bases are TGTGCCAGCAGTTTCAGTACAGGTGAAGCTTTCTTT.

The J gene is TRBJ1-2, the V gene TRBV27; 12 bases are a match to TRBD1. Germline CDR1 MNHEY, CDR2 SMNVEV (reference sequence). The CDR3 extends over 14 amino acids. V gave up 3 bases and J gave up 7 bases; unmatched junction bases: 3. The CDR3 coding sequence is TGTGCCAGCAGTTTTAGGGACAGGGGGCGTGGCTACACCTTC. It yields the protein CASSFRDRGRGYTF.

This sequence joins TRBV30 and TRBJ2-5, with D perhaps matching TRBD1 (6 bases). The J call is uncertain, as TRBJ2-7 better fits the DNA end. There are 14 residues in the CDR3. The germline V gene has CDR1 GTSNPN and CDR2 SVGIG (reference sequence). CDR3 sequence (DNA): TGTGCCTGGAGTACCAGACAGGAGCCCTACGAGCAGTACTTC. It encodes CAWSTRQEPYEQYF.

Only a few counts were recorded for this clone. CDR3 sequence (DNA): TGTGCCAGCAGTCAGAATTCACCCCTCCACTTT. This encodes CASSQNSPLHF. The chain recombines TRBV2 with TRBJ1-6, with no clear D. The V gene lost 5 bases and the J gene lost 7 bases, with 3 bases spanning the gap. Per germline, CDR1 SNHLY and CDR2 FYNNEI. The CDR3 is 11 residues long.

The rearrangement uses TRBV10-2 and TRBJ2-3; 16 bases fit TRBD2. Germline CDR1 reads WSHSY; CDR2 reads SAAADI. Germline trimming cut 6 bases from V and 2 bases from J; bases unmatched to any gene: 5. The CDR3 consists of 17 residues. As DNA, the CDR3 is TGCGCCAGCAGATCCGGGACTAGCGGGGGGGCCACAGATACGCAGTATTTT. Translated, it gives CASRSGTSGGATDTQYF.

The chain recombines TRBV11-2 with TRBJ2-7; D is perhaps TRBD2 (5 bases). V shed 5 bases and J shed 6 bases, with 20 bases lying between them. The germline V gene encodes CDR1 SGHAT and CDR2 FQNNGV. The CDR3 extends over 15 amino acids. The CDR3 reads CASSPLGEFRVEQYF. For the CDR3, the DNA is TGTGCCAGCAGCCCCCTGGGAGAGTTCCGGGTCGAGCAGTACTTC.

The J gene is TRBJ2-7, the V gene TRBV6-1; D possibly corresponds to TRBD2 (7 bases). The length of the CDR3 is 12 residues. Trimming removed 8 bases from V and 11 bases from J, with 19 bases in between. Looked up from germline, CDR1 is MNHNS and CDR2 is SASEGT. The chain's CDR3 is CASGGDTSKEYF. The CDR3 bases are TGTGCCAGCGGGGGGGACACTTCCAAGGAGTACTTC.

V gene TRBV28 combines with J gene TRBJ1-4; D uncertain. Germline assignment: CDR1 MDHEN and CDR2 SYDVKM. The length of the CDR3 is 15 residues. The germline V and J ends were trimmed by 7 bases and 5 bases, with 17 bases remaining between them. The DNA for the CDR3 is TGTGCCAGCAAACCGCCAGGATATATCAATGAAAAACTGTTTTTT. It specifies CASKPPGYINEKLFF. Supplemented by reference TRBV28 and TRBJ1-4, the full variable domain reads DVKVTQSSRYLVKRTGEKVFLECVQDMDHENMFWYRQDPGLGLRLIYFSYDVKMKEKGDIPEGYSVSREKKERFSLILESASTNQTSMYLCASKPPGYINEKLFFGSGTQLSVL.

The rearrangement joins TRBV6-4 to TRBJ2-5; possibly TRBD1 for D (6 bases). Germline CDR1 reads MRHNA; CDR2 reads SNTAGT. The CDR3 is made up of 13 amino acids. The germline V and J ends were trimmed by 2 bases and 3 bases, with 7 bases remaining between them. The CDR3 here is CASSDRTEETQYF. The CDR3 region has the DNA TGTGCCAGCAGTGACCGGACAGAAGAGACCCAGTACTTC.

In this sample, this clone turned up once. This chain joins TRBV30 and TRBJ2-5; possible D gene TRBD2, 5 bases. The last part of the DNA fits TRBJ2-7 better; the J call may be wrong. The germline gives CDR1 GTSNPN, CDR2 SVGIG (reference sequence). The CDR3 length is 13 residues. The CDR3 coding sequence is TGTGCCTGGAGTGTTGGAGGAGGAGACGAGCAGTACTTC. Its protein product is CAWSVGGGDEQYF.

This rearrangement joins TRBV27 to TRBJ1-4, with TRBD1 matching over 7 bases. CDR1 MNHEY and CDR2 SMNVEV come from the germline V gene (reference sequence). V shed 6 bases, J shed 4 bases, and the junction held 5 bases outside the gene matches. This CDR3 region has 14 residues. Here the CDR3 DNA reads TGTGCCAGCAGGATGACAGGGCATAATGAAAAACTGTTTTTT. Protein product: CASRMTGHNEKLFF.